The 23 T cell receptor beta chains below all came from one sample that was sequenced in a study of blood T cell repertoires in COVID-19. Profiling relied on immunoSEQ multiplex PCR, and the TCRdb table lists in-frame clones only, not all of them. The sample yields roughly 250,000 clones, around 81% seen once. Material: peripheral blood. The receptor set was obtained from a woman in her sixties or seventies with active or convalescent COVID-19.

The chain has TRBV19 and TRBJ1-5; TRBD1 agrees at 11 bases. The length of the CDR3 is 16 residues. Germline V gene lookup returns CDR1 LNHDA and CDR2 SQIVND (reference sequence). V was pared by 1 base and J by 6 bases, with 5 bases of the junction left unmatched. As DNA, the CDR3 is TGTGCCAGTAGTATAGTGGGGACAGGGGGGACTCAGCCCCAGCATTTT. It encodes CASSIVGTGGTQPQHF.

This clone was detected a few times. The V and J genes are TRBV5-1 and TRBJ1-6; perhaps TRBD1 as D (5 bases). V lost 0 bases to trimming and J lost 14 bases, with 15 bases between them. CDR3 size: 14 residues. CDR1 is SGHRS, CDR2 YFSETQ, per germline. The CDR3 protein is CASSLDRPPGALHF. The CDR3 bases are TGCGCCAGCAGCTTGGACAGGCCTCCCGGAGCCCTCCACTTT.

This chain uses TRBV29-1 with TRBJ1-6, with unresolved D. There are 13 residues in the CDR3. V dropped 6 bases and J dropped 5 bases, with 11 bases sitting between them. Germline loops: CDR1 SQVTM, CDR2 ANQGSEA. CDR3 coding DNA: TGCAGCGTCACTTTGAGCAATAATTCACCCCTCCACTTT. Amino acids: CSVTLSNNSPLHF.

The chain combines TRBV5-6 with TRBJ1-1; 7 bases match TRBD1. The length of the CDR3 is 15 residues. Germline assignment: CDR1 SGHDT and CDR2 YYEEEE. With 1 base clipped from V and 0 bases from J, the junction kept 3 bases outside the gene matches. CDR3 nucleotide sequence: TGTGCCAGCAGCTTGCAGGGGGGTATGAACACTGAAGCTTTCTTT. Protein product: CASSLQGGMNTEAFF.

This clone was seen only once. The rearrangement links TRBV3-1 (or the pseudogene TRBV3-2) to TRBJ2-1; TRBD2 matches 12 bases. The CDR3 extends over 17 amino acids. Germline lookup yields CDR1 LGHDT and CDR2 YNNKEL (reference sequence). The ends lost 4 bases at V and 6 bases at J; junction bases unmatched: 10. The DNA of the CDR3 is TGTGCCAGCAGCCCAACTAGCGGGGGGCTCTTGGGCAATGAGCAGTTCTTC. Translating gives CASSPTSGGLLGNEQFF.

This sequence joins TRBV10-3 and TRBJ1-6, with a tentative D call TRBD1 (6 bases). Germline V lookup: CDR1 ENHRY, CDR2 SYGVKD. The CDR3 contains 14 residues. The ends were cut back, 3 bases at V and 9 bases at J, with 12 bases in the middle. The chain's CDR3 is CAISDPRGTSPLHF. CDR3 coding DNA: TGTGCCATCAGTGATCCGAGGGGGACTTCACCCCTCCACTTT.

The chain couples TRBV10-3 to TRBJ1-2; tentatively, D is TRBD1 (6 bases). Trimming took 0 bases from V and 3 from J, leaving 11 bases between them. This CDR3 contains 15 residues. Germline assignment: CDR1 ENHRY and CDR2 SYGVKD. CDR3 region: CAISESLPGDYGYTF. CDR3 coding DNA: TGTGCCATCAGTGAGTCACTCCCAGGGGACTATGGCTACACCTTC.

The chain employs TRBV27 and TRBJ2-3; a possible D gene is TRBD2 (5 bases). V lost 2 bases and J 6 bases, leaving 6 bases between the germline ends. The germline V gene has CDR1 MNHEY and CDR2 SMNVEV (reference sequence). There are 12 residues in the CDR3. The CDR3 bases are TGTGCCAGCAGTTTACCGGGGGATACGCAGTATTTT. This gives the protein CASSLPGDTQYF.

This clone is a singleton in its sample. V usage is TRBV5-1 and J usage is TRBJ2-3; 7 nucleotides match TRBD1. Germline lookup yields CDR1 SGHRS and CDR2 YFSETQ. This CDR3 is 14 amino acids long. The ends lost 0 bases at V and 5 bases at J; junction bases unmatched: 3. In DNA form, the CDR3 reads TGCGCCAGCAGCTTGGGACAGGGTGGAGATACGCAGTATTTT. Amino acid sequence: CASSLGQGGDTQYF.

This chain connects TRBV27 to TRBJ1-2; 10 nucleotides match TRBD1. The length of the CDR3 is 17 residues. J was trimmed by 5 bases and V by 0 bases; bases with no gene match: 9. Germline CDR1 and CDR2: MNHEY and SMNVEV (reference sequence). The CDR3 DNA reads TGTGCCAGCAGTTTATCGGGGGACAGGGGAGGTGGTTATGGCTACACCTTC. Translated: CASSLSGDRGGGYGYTF.

This rearrangement joins TRBV7-2 to TRBJ1-6; 7 bases map to TRBD1. From germline, CDR1 is SGHTA and CDR2 FQGNSA. J lost 4 bases, V lost 5 bases, and 5 bases had no gene match. CDR3 length: 15 residues. CDR3 nucleotide sequence: TGTGCCAGCAGCCCCTGGGACAGATATAATTCACCCCTCCACTTT. It is translated as CASSPWDRYNSPLHF.

This clone was detected only once. The genes are TRBV9 and TRBJ2-7; D perhaps matches TRBD2 (6 bases). CDR1 and CDR2 from the germline V gene are SGDLS and YYNGEE. The CDR3 spans 12 residues. V gave up 2 bases and J gave up 7 bases, with 10 bases separating them. CDR3 nucleotide sequence: TGTGCCAGCAGCGTTAGGGGAGGAGAGCAGTACTTC. The encoded protein is CASSVRGGEQYF.

This clone was counted a single time. The chain recombines TRBV9 with TRBJ1-2; D possibly corresponds to TRBD1 (5 bases). The CDR3 sequence is 16 residues long. The V and J ends lost 0 bases and 4 bases respectively, with 16 bases between them. CDR1 is SGDLS and CDR2 is YYNGEE in the germline V gene. CDR3 sequence reads: CASSVGGRTEFYGYTF. The CDR3 nucleotides read TGTGCCAGCAGCGTAGGGGGCCGGACGGAGTTCTATGGCTACACCTTC.

The chain carries TRBV7-8 and TRBJ1-2, with 8 bases identical to TRBD1. CDR1 is SGHVS and CDR2 is FQNEAQ in the germline V gene. Losses at the gene ends were 5 bases for V and 3 bases for J; bases not matched to a gene: 8. This CDR3 has 15 amino acids. In DNA form, the CDR3 reads TGTGCCAGCAGCACAATTGGACAGGGCTACTATGGCTACACCTTC. Its translation: CASSTIGQGYYGYTF. Full variable domain (remainder filled in from reference TRBV7-8 and TRBJ1-2): GAGVSQSPRYKVAKRGQDVALRCDPISGHVSLFWYQQALGQGPEFLTYFQNEAQLDKSGLPSDRFFAERPEGSVSTLKIQRTQQEDSAVYLCASSTIGQGYYGYTFGSGTRLTVV.

This clone was recorded once. The chain's CDR3 is CASSSRRVPYEQYF. CDR3 nucleotide sequence: TGTGCCAGCAGTTCCCGGAGGGTCCCCTACGAGCAGTACTTC. The rearrangement joins TRBV25-1 to TRBJ2-7; a weak D match, TRBD2 (6 bases). CDR3 length: 14 residues. Trimming cost V 5 bases and J 2 bases, with 13 bases left between them. Germline V gene lookup returns CDR1 MGHDK and CDR2 SYGVNS.

This clone was detected only a few times. The chain joins TRBV7-8 to TRBJ1-1; TRBD1 might be the D (5 bases). The CDR3 is 13 residues long. The germline V gene has CDR1 SGHVS and CDR2 FQNEAQ. V lost 0 bases to trimming and J lost 7 bases, with 9 bases between them. CDR3 in DNA: TGTGCCAGCAGCTTAGCAGGGAGGGGTGAAGCTTTCTTT. Translation gives CASSLAGRGEAFF.

The genes are TRBV7-2 and TRBJ2-5; 11 nucleotides line up with TRBD2. Unmatched junction bases numbered 7, after V lost 5 bases and J lost 2 bases. Germline CDR1 reads SGHTA; CDR2 reads FQGNSA. The CDR3 runs to 16 residues. The CDR3 reads CASSPRGLAEQETQYF. The CDR3 coding sequence is TGTGCCAGCAGCCCCAGGGGACTAGCGGAACAAGAGACCCAGTACTTC.

CDR3 protein: CASSELGTTGDEQFF. Here the CDR3 DNA reads TGTGCCAGCAGTGAACTCGGGACTACTGGGGATGAGCAGTTCTTC. V gene TRBV2 combines with J gene TRBJ2-1; 7 nucleotides match TRBD2. Germline V gives CDR1 SNHLY, CDR2 FYNNEI. The junction had 9 bases not matched to a gene; V was cut back by 2 bases and J by 8 bases. The CDR3 spans 15 residues.

This rearrangement joins TRBV3-1 (or the pseudogene TRBV3-2) to TRBJ2-7; 8 bases match TRBD2. The CDR3 runs 16 residues. Germline V gene sequence: CDR1 LGHDT, CDR2 YNNKEL (reference sequence). V lost 0 bases and J lost 2; bases outside the gene matches: 6. CDR3 in amino acids: CASSQELAVNPYEQYF. CDR3 coding DNA: TGTGCCAGCAGCCAAGAACTAGCGGTGAACCCCTACGAGCAGTACTTC.

This clone was observed a handful of times. The chain links TRBV9 to TRBJ2-7, with 7 bases aligning to TRBD2. The CDR3 is made up of 16 amino acids. V trimming: 0 bases; J trimming: 7 bases; junction bases outside the gene matches: 13. From germline, CDR1 is SGDLS and CDR2 YYNGEE. The CDR3 loop reads CASSVDPEGGRKEQYF. The CDR3 DNA reads TGTGCCAGCAGCGTAGATCCAGAGGGAGGGAGAAAAGAGCAGTACTTC.

The chain recombines TRBV7-9 with TRBJ2-1; 9 bases line up with TRBD2. This CDR3 is 15 amino acids long. V lost 4 bases, J lost 2 bases, and 3 bases stayed unmatched. Germline V gene sequence: CDR1 SEHNR, CDR2 FQNEAQ (reference sequence). Here the CDR3 reads CASSSAGGTYNEQFF. The CDR3 region has the DNA TGTGCCAGCAGCTCGGCGGGGGGGACCTACAATGAGCAGTTCTTC.

The chain recombines TRBV4-2 with TRBJ2-3, with D perhaps matching TRBD1 (6 bases). Trimming left V 3 bases short and J 7 bases short, with 23 bases between. The CDR3 spans 17 residues. Germline-derived CDR1 and CDR2 are LGHNA and YNFKEQ. CDR3 sequence reads: CASSQLQGWRQTYTQYF. CDR3 in DNA: TGTGCCAGCAGCCAGCTACAGGGTTGGCGTCAAACGTATACGCAGTATTTT.

The V call is TRBV3-1 (or the pseudogene TRBV3-2), the J call TRBJ2-2; D ambiguous. Germline-derived CDR1 and CDR2 are LGHDT and YNNKEL (reference sequence). This CDR3 region has 11 residues. CDR3 protein: CANTATGELFF. CDR3 nucleotide sequence: TGTGCTAATACTGCTACCGGGGAGCTGTTTTTT.